The 17 T cell receptor beta chains listed next were all sequenced from one sample in a study of technical replicates of blood from a few donors. Generated by immunoSEQ multiplex PCR, the TCRdb table keeps only in-frame clones and is missing some. The data hold approximately 45,000 clones, with about 96% observed a single time. The sequenced sample was T cells isolated from PBMCs. These receptors all come from a human donor in good health.

The CDR3 sequence: CASSQGGGVEQYF. The CDR3 region has the DNA TGCGCCAGCAGCCAAGGGGGAGGGGTCGAGCAGTACTTC. The J gene is TRBJ2-7, the V gene TRBV4-1; 7 nucleotides line up with TRBD2. CDR3 size: 13 residues. J lost 6 bases, V lost 1 base, and 3 bases had no gene match. Germline values: CDR1 MGHRA, CDR2 YSYEKL.

The J gene is TRBJ1-3, the V gene TRBV5-4; 7 nucleotides agree with TRBD1. The CDR3 covers 15 residues. Germline-derived CDR1 and CDR2 are SGHNT and YYREEE (reference sequence). The ends lost 4 bases at V and 6 bases at J; junction bases unmatched: 10. The CDR3 loop is CASSATTGAANTIYF. CDR3 in DNA: TGTGCCAGCAGCGCTACAACAGGGGCTGCAAACACCATATATTTT.

In DNA form, the CDR3 reads TGTGCCAGCAGTGAGGGACTCTCTGGGGCCAACGTCCTGACTTTC. Translated: CASSEGLSGANVLTF. The chain recombines TRBV2 with TRBJ2-6; tentatively, D is TRBD2 (6 bases). This CDR3 comprises 15 residues. Germline loops: CDR1 SNHLY, CDR2 FYNNEI. Trimming left V 3 bases short and J 0 bases short, with 6 bases between.

The rearrangement joins TRBV2 to TRBJ1-2; D possibly corresponds to TRBD1 (5 bases). CDR3 size: 14 residues. Germline lookup yields CDR1 SNHLY and CDR2 FYNNEI. V lost 7 bases and J lost 4, with 16 bases in between. The CDR3: CASNLAEGSYGYTF. Written as DNA, the CDR3 is TGTGCCAGCAACCTCGCGGAGGGGTCCTATGGCTACACCTTC.

The rearrangement links TRBV2 to TRBJ2-1; no definite D call. CDR1 is SNHLY, CDR2 FYNNEI, per germline. V lost 8 bases, J lost 6 bases, and 8 bases lay in between. There are 11 residues in the CDR3. The CDR3 region has the DNA TGTGCCAGCTTTAGCTCCAATGAGCAGTTCTTC. It specifies CASFSSNEQFF. Together with reference TRBV2 and TRBJ2-1, the CDR3 gives the full variable domain: EPEVTQTPSHQVTQMGQEVILRCVPISNHLYFYWYRQILGQKVEFLVSFYNNEISEKSEIFDDQFSVERPDGSNFTLKIRSTKLEDSAMYFCASFSSNEQFFGPGTRLTVL.

The chain joins TRBV29-1 to TRBJ1-1; D is uncertain. The V and J ends lost 4 bases and 7 bases respectively, with 7 bases between them. The CDR3 has 10 amino acids. Germline V gene sequence: CDR1 SQVTM, CDR2 ANQGSEA. The CDR3 here is CSVVQNEAFF. CDR3 DNA sequence: TGCAGCGTTGTACAAAATGAAGCTTTCTTT.

The chain is built from TRBV6-5 and TRBJ2-3, with 7 positions matching TRBD2. V dropped 6 bases and J dropped 4; count of bases not matched to a gene: 4. The CDR3 totals 13 residues. CDR1 and CDR2 (germline): MNHEY, SVGAGI. For the CDR3, the DNA is TGTGCCAGCAGCCGGGGGGAGGCAGATACGCAGTATTTT. This sequence encodes CASSRGEADTQYF.

The chain employs TRBV7-2 and TRBJ2-7; a possible D gene is TRBD2 (6 bases). The CDR3 length is 17 residues. The germline V gene encodes CDR1 SGHTA and CDR2 FQGNSA. V lost 0 bases to trimming and J lost 0 bases, with 15 bases between them. The CDR3 DNA sequence: TGTGCCAGCAGCTTAGCGGAGGGCAGTTATAGCTCCTACGAGCAGTACTTC. This sequence encodes CASSLAEGSYSSYEQYF.

The V and J genes are TRBV4-1 and TRBJ1-5, with 11 bases fitting TRBD1. Germline CDR1 is MGHRA and CDR2 is YSYEKL. This CDR3 is 14 amino acids long. V was pared by 5 bases and J by 5 bases, with 2 bases of the junction left unmatched. CDR3 bases: TGCGCCAGCAGCGGGACAGGGGGAGATCAGCCCCAGCATTTT. Encoded protein: CASSGTGGDQPQHF.

This clone was counted a single time. The CDR3 loop reads CASSPDTGSNTEAFF. CDR3 in DNA: TGTGCCAGCAGCCCCGACACGGGGTCAAACACTGAAGCTTTCTTT. This chain uses TRBV28 with TRBJ1-1, with D unclear. The CDR3 is 15 amino acids. V was shortened by 6 bases and J by 2 bases, with 16 bases between the two germline ends. Germline values: CDR1 MDHEN, CDR2 SYDVKM.

V gene TRBV7-9 combines with J gene TRBJ1-2; perhaps TRBD1 as D (5 bases). Germline CDR1 is SEHNR and CDR2 is FQNEAQ (reference sequence). CDR3 size: 12 residues. The V and J ends lost 8 bases and 5 bases respectively, with 12 bases between them. CDR3 amino acids: CASAQESYGYTF. CDR3 coding DNA: TGTGCCAGCGCACAGGAGTCTTATGGCTACACCTTC.

The chain uses TRBV27 and TRBJ1-5, with D perhaps TRBD1 (6 bases). Trimming stripped 2 bases from V and 7 bases from J, with 15 bases between. Germline V gene sequence: CDR1 MNHEY, CDR2 SMNVEV (reference sequence). The CDR3 contains 15 residues. The CDR3 coding sequence is TGTGCCAGCAGTTTAGTTCTGGGGGCCCAGCAGCCCCAGCATTTT. It codes for CASSLVLGAQQPQHF.

This chain joins TRBV29-1 and TRBJ2-7; a possible D gene is TRBD2 (5 bases). V lost 5 bases and J 0 bases, leaving 11 bases between the germline ends. The germline CDR1 and CDR2 sequences are SQVTM and ANQGSEA. This CDR3 comprises 13 residues. CDR3 amino acids: CSVNRGPSYEQYF. As DNA, the CDR3 is TGCAGCGTTAACCGAGGGCCCTCCTACGAGCAGTACTTC.

This chain links TRBV13 with TRBJ2-1; the D is unclear. V was shortened by 5 bases and J by 8 bases, with 13 bases between the two germline ends. Germline V gives CDR1 PRHDT, CDR2 FYEKMQ (reference sequence). This CDR3 has 13 amino acids. CDR3 nucleotides: TGTGCCAGCAGCGCCCCTATTCGGGATGAGCAGTTCTTC. Translation gives CASSAPIRDEQFF.

This chain uses TRBV13 with TRBJ2-7; 12 bases are shared with TRBD2. CDR3 length: 15 residues. Germline V gene lookup returns CDR1 PRHDT and CDR2 FYEKMQ (reference sequence). The trim removed 5 bases at V and 1 base at J, leaving 3 bases unmatched. CDR3 DNA: TGTGCCAGCAGCCACGGACTAGCGGGATCCTACGAGCAGTACTTC. Its protein product is CASSHGLAGSYEQYF.

V gene TRBV9 combines with J gene TRBJ2-3, with 7 bases that match TRBD1. Germline V gene data show CDR1 as SGDLS and CDR2 as YYNGEE. The CDR3 runs 13 residues. V lost 5 bases and J lost 6; bases outside the gene matches: 6. CDR3 sequence reads: CASRATGEDTQYF. In DNA, the CDR3 is TGTGCCAGCAGAGCAACAGGGGAGGATACGCAGTATTTT.

This rearrangement joins TRBV27 to TRBJ1-2; 7 nucleotides agree with TRBD1. CDR1 and CDR2 from the germline V gene are MNHEY and SMNVEV (reference sequence). The length of the CDR3 is 16 residues. V dropped 3 bases and J dropped 5; count of bases not matched to a gene: 12. CDR3 region: CASSFIANRGQYGYTF. CDR3 sequence (DNA): TGTGCCAGCAGTTTTATAGCTAACAGGGGACAATATGGCTACACCTTC.